A selection of T cell receptor beta chains follows, all from one sample in a study of beta chain features in type 1 diabetes. Some clones are missing from TCRdb's copy, which holds only in-frame ones; the method was immunoSEQ multiplex PCR. The sample has approximately 150,000 clones; more than 9% are singletons. Sequenced sample: naive CD4+ T cells from blood. Receptors originate from a man younger than 35 in good health. The CDR3 runs from the conserved cysteine through the conserved F or W. Each record gives: J gene, D gene, V gene, CDR3 protein. D genes are given only for firm matches.

TRBJ2-5	.	TRBV6-1	CASSETPLDPRETQYF
TRBJ1-1	.	TRBV18	CASSPFEAAYTEAFF
TRBJ2-4	.	TRBV18	CASSPPSGREDIQYF
TRBJ1-5	TRBD1	TRBV30	CACRTGPNQPQHF
TRBJ2-7	.	TRBV11-2	CASSAREGSPYEQYF
TRBJ2-7	.	TRBV5-4	CASSLALSGSNEQYF
TRBJ1-3	.	TRBV6-5	CASTRDTNSGNTIYF
TRBJ2-6	.	TRBV6-1	CASSEAHRVGANVLTF
TRBJ2-7	TRBD2	TRBV7-2	CASGPSGGRTPYEQYF
TRBJ2-2	TRBD2	TRBV4-2	CASSQASLTSGGNTGELFF
TRBJ2-3	.	TRBV7-2	CASSPTGADTQYF
TRBJ2-4	.	TRBV7-9	CASSLAGQRVAKNIQYF
TRBJ2-5	.	TRBV5-1	CASSLRFSGAGETQYF
TRBJ2-7	TRBD1	TRBV4-2	CASSSSTGARYEQYF
TRBJ2-1	.	TRBV9	CASSVVAQGGTNEQFF
TRBJ2-1	TRBD2	TRBV30	CAWRGSGLAYYNEQFF
TRBJ1-6	.	TRBV6-4	CASSLRQNSPLHF
TRBJ2-7	TRBD2	TRBV27	CASMRSGGLGYEQYF
TRBJ1-2	TRBD1	TRBV14	CASSLNRGVGYTF
TRBJ2-2	.	TRBV5-8	CASTPRGVYTGELFF
TRBJ1-3	TRBD1	TRBV7-9	CASSSTGATGNTIYF
TRBJ1-1	.	TRBV28	CASSFGGGSATEAFF
TRBJ2-2	TRBD2	TRBV5-8	CASSTRLAGFSGELFF
TRBJ1-6	.	TRBV28	CASSRAGTVEALHF
TRBJ1-4	.	TRBV7-3	CASSPGPLEKLFF
TRBJ2-4	.	TRBV7-9	CASSRQAKNIQYF
TRBJ2-3	TRBD2	TRBV5-5	CASSLDPGGGTDTQYF
TRBJ1-6	.	TRBV19	CASSISRDRSPLHF
TRBJ2-1	TRBD1	TRBV19	CASSRGRDRGGNEQFF
TRBJ2-2	TRBD1	TRBV4-3	CASSPSGTGGAGELFF
TRBJ2-7	TRBD2	TRBV5-1	CASSSRTSGDRGEQYF
TRBJ2-7	.	TRBV6-4	CASSDTHFYEQYF
TRBJ1-5	.	TRBV27	CASSLSMGLSNQPQHF
TRBJ2-1	TRBD2	TRBV15	CATSAGLAGRQFF
TRBJ2-1	.	TRBV4-3	CASSHEGASGNEQFF
TRBJ1-3	.	TRBV11-3	CASILNGHLSGNTIYF
TRBJ2-1	.	TRBV9	CASSVDTSSYNEQFF